This T cell receptor beta chain was recovered during a study of blood T cell repertoires in COVID-19. V shed 6 bases and J shed 3 bases, with 9 bases lying between them. In germline, CDR1 is MDHEN, CDR2 SYDVKM. The CDR3 is 13 residues long. Assay: immunoSEQ multiplex PCR; the TCRdb copy retains only in-frame clones and omits some. The top ten clones hold 12% of a sample with around 35,000 clones, roughly 90% of them seen once. This clonotype originated in a man aged 55 to 69 with active COVID-19. The sample taken for sequencing was peripheral blood. The J gene is TRBJ2-1, the V gene TRBV28, with D unclear. The CDR3: CASSLPHYNEQFF. The CDR3, as DNA: TGTGCCAGCAGCCTACCGCACTACAATGAGCAGTTCTTC.